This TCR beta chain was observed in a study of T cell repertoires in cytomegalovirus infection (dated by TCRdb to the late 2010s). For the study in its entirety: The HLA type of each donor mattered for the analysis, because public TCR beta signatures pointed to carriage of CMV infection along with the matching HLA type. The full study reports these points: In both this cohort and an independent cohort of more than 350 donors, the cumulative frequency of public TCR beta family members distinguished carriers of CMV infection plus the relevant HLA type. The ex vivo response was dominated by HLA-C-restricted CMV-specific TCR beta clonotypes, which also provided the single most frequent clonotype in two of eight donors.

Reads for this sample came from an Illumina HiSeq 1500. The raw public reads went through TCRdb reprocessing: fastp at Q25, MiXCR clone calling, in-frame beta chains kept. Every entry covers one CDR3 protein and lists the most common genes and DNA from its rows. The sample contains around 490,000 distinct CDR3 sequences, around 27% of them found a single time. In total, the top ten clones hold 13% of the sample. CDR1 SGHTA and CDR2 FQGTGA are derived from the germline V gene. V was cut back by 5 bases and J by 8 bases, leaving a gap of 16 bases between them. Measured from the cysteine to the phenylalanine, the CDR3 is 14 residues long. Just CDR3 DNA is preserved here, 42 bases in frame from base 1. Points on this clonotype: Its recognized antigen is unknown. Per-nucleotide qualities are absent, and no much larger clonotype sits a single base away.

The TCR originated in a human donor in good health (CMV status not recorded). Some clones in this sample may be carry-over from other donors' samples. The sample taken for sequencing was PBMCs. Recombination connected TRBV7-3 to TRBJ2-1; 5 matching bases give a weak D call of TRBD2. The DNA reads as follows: TGTGCCAGCAGCACAATAGCGAATTGGGATGAGCAGTTCTTC. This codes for CASSTIANWDEQFF.